Listed below are T cell receptor beta chains from one sample, sequenced in a study of blood T cell repertoires in COVID-19. Clones were sequenced by immunoSEQ multiplex PCR, and TCRdb holds only the in-frame ones, with some missing. The sample contains about 150,000 clones, more than 80% of which appear only once. The specimen sequenced was PBMCs or T cells enriched from blood (not recorded which). The receptors shown here come from a man aged 50 or older who had recovered from COVID-19. The CDR3 runs from the conserved cysteine through the conserved F or W. D genes are given only for firm matches. Size values are once, few and many counts, or a class for expanded clones, and some rows have none.

cdr3_aa	cdr3_nt	clone_size	d_call	cdr3_length	v_call	j_call
CASSVYRNTEAFF	TGTGCCAGCAGCGTCTATAGGAACACTGAAGCTTTCTTT	NA	NA	13	TRBV9	TRBJ1-1
CASSQAGSGGPQETQYF	TGTGCCAGCAGCCAAGCGGGTAGCGGGGGCCCCCAAGAGACCCAGTACTTC	once	TRBD2	17	TRBV4-2	TRBJ2-5
CSARAGGDTQYF	TGCAGCGCCCGCGCGGGCGGGGATACGCAGTATTTT	NA	NA	12	TRBV29-1	TRBJ2-3
CASSSPGQDTDTQYF	TGTGCCAGCAGTTCGCCGGGACAGGACACAGATACGCAGTATTTT	NA	TRBD1	15	TRBV28	TRBJ2-3
CASSVGRSTDTQYF	TGTGCCAGCAGCGTAGGCAGGAGCACAGATACGCAGTATTTT	NA	NA	14	TRBV9	TRBJ2-3
CSAGEGEKLFF	TGCAGCGCCGGGGAGGGAGAAAAACTGTTTTTT	NA	NA	11	TRBV29-1	TRBJ1-4
CASSYRSSSGNTIYF	TGTGCCAGCAGTTACAGGAGTTCCTCTGGAAACACCATATATTTT	NA	NA	15	TRBV6-2/TRBV6-3	TRBJ1-3
CASSLGLAVSTDTQYF	TGTGCCAGCAGCTTGGGACTAGCAGTGAGCACAGATACGCAGTATTTT	NA	TRBD2	16	TRBV5-5	TRBJ2-3
CARAAGQPQHF	TGTGCCAGGGCCGCGGGTCAGCCCCAGCATTTT	few	NA	11	TRBV21-1	TRBJ1-5
CASSFGPGQGRAGYTF	TGTGCCAGCAGTTTCGGCCCGGGACAGGGTAGGGCTGGCTACACCTTC	NA	TRBD1	16	TRBV27	TRBJ1-2
CASSPSWTSGYTF	TGTGCCAGCAGTCCATCCTGGACAAGTGGCTACACCTTC	NA	NA	13	TRBV27	TRBJ1-2
CASSFRQGEGYTF	TGTGCCAGCAGCTTTAGACAGGGTGAGGGCTACACCTTC	NA	TRBD1	13	TRBV9	TRBJ1-2
CASSPRGSQPQHF	TGTGCCAGCAGCCCGAGGGGGAGCCAGCCCCAGCATTTT	NA	NA	13	TRBV7-2	TRBJ1-5
CASSSYGEPYNEQFF	TGTGCCAGCAGCTCGTACGGGGAACCCTACAATGAGCAGTTCTTC	NA	NA	15	TRBV7-3	TRBJ2-1
CASSQSGAYGYTF	TGTGCCAGCTCACAGTCAGGGGCCTATGGCTACACCTTC	NA	NA	13	TRBV18	TRBJ1-2
CASSLAGLREKLFF	TGTGCCAGCAGTTTAGCAGGGTTGAGAGAAAAACTGTTTTTT	NA	NA	14	TRBV28	TRBJ1-4
CASSRTRGQDYGYTF	TGCGCCAGCAGCAGAACCCGCGGACAAGACTATGGCTACACCTTC	NA	NA	15	TRBV5-1	TRBJ1-2
CASSLRWSSGNTIYF	TGTGCCAGCAGCTTAAGGTGGAGCTCTGGAAACACCATATATTTT	once	NA	15	TRBV7-2	TRBJ1-3
CASSFGGRFSYEQYF	TGTGCCAGCAGTTTTGGTGGGAGGTTCTCCTACGAGCAGTACTTC	NA	NA	15	TRBV27	TRBJ2-7
CASAKGLAGTQETQYF	TGTGCCAGCGCCAAGGGGCTAGCGGGGACCCAAGAGACCCAGTACTTC	NA	TRBD2	16	TRBV18	TRBJ2-5
CASSVERGRDSPLHF	TGTGCCAGCAGTGTGGAGAGGGGGCGCGATTCACCCCTCCACTTT	NA	TRBD1	15	TRBV2	TRBJ1-6
CASSLEGTGGWGQPQHF	TGTGCCAGCAGCTTAGAGGGGACAGGGGGTTGGGGTCAGCCCCAGCATTTT	NA	TRBD1	17	TRBV7-2	TRBJ1-5
CASSFSKSTNEKLFF	TGTGCCAGCAGCTTTTCTAAATCAACTAATGAAAAACTGTTTTTT	NA	NA	15	TRBV7-6	TRBJ1-4